This entry features one T cell receptor (beta chain) sequence. This sample was taken from a study of blood T cells in healthy people across ages. Deletions cut 3 bases from V and 4 bases from J, with 10 bases between. CDR3 length equals 14 residues. Germline V gene lookup returns CDR1 KGHDR and CDR2 SFDVKD. A second PCR, run for roughly 7 to 11 cycles, used a sample-barcoded 5' primer plus a J-beta primer mix. Each cDNA molecule, via a template-switch adaptor with 12 random nucleotides, was tagged. TCRdb recomputed calls from the 5' RACE reads with MiXCR, one row per CDR3 protein. This table holds 600,000 to 1,000,000 distinct CDR3 sequences, roughly 64% found once. In each sample, at least 6.5 million PBMCs were isolated.

This chain joins TRBV24-1 and TRBJ2-3; D is perhaps TRBD1 or TRBD2 (5 bases each). This TCR came from a man aged 25 to 40 in good health. The sequencing sample was made of blood. The chain's CDR3 is CATSDQGEADTQYF. The CDR3 coding sequence is TGTGCCACCAGTGATCAGGGAGAGGCAGATACGCAGTATTTT.